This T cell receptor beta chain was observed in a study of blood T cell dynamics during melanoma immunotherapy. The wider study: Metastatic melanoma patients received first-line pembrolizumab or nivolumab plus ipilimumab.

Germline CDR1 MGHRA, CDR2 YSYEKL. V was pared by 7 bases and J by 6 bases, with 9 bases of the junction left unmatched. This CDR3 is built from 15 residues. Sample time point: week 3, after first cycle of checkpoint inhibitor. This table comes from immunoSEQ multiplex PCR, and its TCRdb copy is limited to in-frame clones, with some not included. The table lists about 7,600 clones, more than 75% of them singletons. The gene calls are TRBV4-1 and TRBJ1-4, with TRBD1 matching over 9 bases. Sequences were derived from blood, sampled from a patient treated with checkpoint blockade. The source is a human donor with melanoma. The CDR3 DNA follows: TGCGCCAGCACCTCTCGCCGGACAGGGGATGAAAAACTGTTTTTT. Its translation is CASTSRRTGDEKLFF.